One and the same sample provided the 19 T cell receptor beta chains below, sequenced in a study. TCRdb re-analysed the 5' RACE reads in MiXCR, keeping a single row per CDR3 protein. The table has some 62,000 distinct CDR3 sequences, approximately 22% seen once. The sequenced sample was memory CD4+ T cells sorted from a lymph node. The subset: memory CD4+ T cells, CD4+CD45RO+CD25-. These receptors were collected from a female donor with breast cancer.

Comments on this clonotype: One base away lies a much larger clone, so this may be a sequencing read error. The V call is TRBV10-3, the J call TRBJ1-5; D is uncertain. The CDR3 contains 13 residues. The V end was cut by 2 bases, the J end by 8 bases, with 10 bases between. CDR1 is ENHRY and CDR2 is SYGVKD in the germline V gene. The CDR3 nucleotides read TGTGCCATCAGTGAGGACGGGCTGGAGCCCCAGCATTTT. Residues: CAISEDGLEPQHF.

This clonotype has ten or more counts. The V and J genes are TRBV29-1 and TRBJ1-6, with TRBD1 matching over 8 bases. The CDR3 consists of 15 residues. V lost 6 bases and J lost 6; bases outside the gene matches: 10. Germline V lookup: CDR1 SQVTM, CDR2 ANQGSEA. CDR3 sequence reads: CSVLTGTGSNSPLHF. DNA for the CDR3: TGCAGCGTCTTAACCGGGACAGGCTCTAATTCACCCCTCCACTTT.

This clonotype was picked up a small number of times. This rearrangement joins TRBV19 to TRBJ1-1; no reliable D call. Trimming removed 4 bases from V and 1 base from J, with 10 bases in between. This CDR3 has 14 residues. Germline V lookup: CDR1 LNHDA, CDR2 SQIVND (reference sequence). As DNA, the CDR3 is TGTGCCAGTAGTAGGGCAGGTGCGAACACTGAAGCTTTCTTT. This codes for CASSRAGANTEAFF.

The chain uses TRBV5-1 and TRBJ2-5, with D unclear. The germline V gene has CDR1 SGHRS and CDR2 YFSETQ. This CDR3 contains 14 residues. V gave up 4 bases and J gave up 5 bases, with 15 bases separating them. CDR3 nucleotides: TGCGCCAGCAGCCCCGGGCCAAATGTGGAGACCCAGTACTTC. This encodes CASSPGPNVETQYF.

This clonotype was seen at least ten times. This chain links TRBV20-1 with TRBJ2-1; 9 positions agree with TRBD2. After removal of 6 bases from V and 10 bases from J, the junction contained 7 bases not matched to a gene. Germline V CDR1 and CDR2: DFQATT, SNEGSKA (reference sequence). The CDR3 is 12 amino acids. CDR3 DNA sequence: TGCAGTGCAGGGGGCGGGAGGGCCGAGCAGTTCTTC. It is translated as CSAGGGRAEQFF.

Comments on this clonotype: One end of the junction does not line up with germline, which may come from a read error. The V and J genes are TRBV9 and TRBJ2-5; no definite D call. There are 14 residues in the CDR3. Germline lookup yields CDR1 SGDLS and CDR2 YYNGEE. DNA for the CDR3: TGTGTCAGCAGCGTAGAATCCAGGACAGAGACCCAGTACTTC. Protein sequence: CVSSVESRTETQYF.

The chain is built from TRBV5-1 and TRBJ2-5; the match to TRBD1 covers 8 bases. The V gene end was trimmed by 7 bases and the J gene end by 2 bases; junction bases not matched to a gene: 10. The CDR3 runs 15 residues. CDR1 and CDR2 from the germline V gene are SGHRS and YFSETQ. The DNA for the CDR3 is TGCGCCAGCGGCCCTAGGACAGGGCCACAAGAGACCCAGTACTTC. Its translation: CASGPRTGPQETQYF.

This clonotype was counted only a few times. This chain connects TRBV5-1 to TRBJ2-7; D is unclear. Germline CDR1 SGHRS, CDR2 YFSETQ. Trimming pared 0 bases from V and 2 bases from J, leaving 12 bases between. This CDR3 has 15 residues. The CDR3 nucleotides read TGCGCCAGCAGCTTGGCCGCTGGGGTAACCTACGAGCAGTACTTC. Its translation: CASSLAAGVTYEQYF.

This clonotype appeared a few times. V and J are TRBV7-4 and TRBJ1-4; D not resolved. The germline V gene encodes CDR1 SGHVT and CDR2 SQSDAQ. V was cut by 5 bases and J by 4 bases, with 14 bases left in between. This CDR3 has 15 amino acids. The CDR3 is CASSPPRAINEKLFF. The DNA for the CDR3 is TGTGCCAGCAGCCCCCCCCGGGCCATTAATGAAAAACTGTTTTTT.

This clonotype was counted between two and nine times. J is TRBJ2-1 and V is TRBV5-1; 11 nucleotides match TRBD2. The CDR3 length is 15 residues. After removal of 5 bases from V and 9 bases from J, the junction contained 10 bases not matched to a gene. CDR1 is SGHRS, CDR2 YFSETQ, per germline. The CDR3 DNA follows: TGCGCCAGCAGACTACTAGCGGGAGCAGATGGTGAGCAGTTCTTC. It encodes CASRLLAGADGEQFF. Combining the CDR3 with reference TRBV5-1 and TRBJ2-1 gives the whole variable domain KAGVTQTPRYLIKTRGQQVTLSCSPISGHRSVSWYQQTPGQGLQFLFEYFSETQRNKGNFPGRFSGRQFSNSRSEMNVSTLELGDSALYLCASRLLAGADGEQFFGPGTRLTVL.

In regard to this clonotype: A much larger clone is a single base away; this may be a read error. V usage is TRBV7-2 and J usage is TRBJ2-7; D gene uncertain. CDR3 length: 14 amino acids. Looked up from germline, CDR1 is SGHTA and CDR2 is FQGNSA. The CDR3 DNA sequence: TGTGCCAGCAGCTTTTATGAGAGCTCCTACGAGCAGTGCTTC. This translates into CASSFYESSYEQCF.

The table lists this clonotype with a few counts. The J gene is TRBJ1-2, the V gene TRBV4-1, with a tentative D call TRBD1 (6 bases). Germline CDR1 is MGHRA and CDR2 is YSYEKL. Deletions cut 0 bases from V and 4 bases from J, with 24 bases between. This CDR3 has 19 amino acids. The CDR3 sequence: CASSQDKGRTALGSYGYTF. CDR3 nucleotide sequence: TGCGCCAGCAGCCAAGATAAGGGTAGGACAGCGTTAGGGTCCTATGGCTACACCTTC.

The V gene is TRBV5-1, the J gene TRBJ2-7, with D hard to call. The CDR3 is made up of 14 amino acids. V was shortened by 4 bases and J by 3 bases, with 14 bases between the two germline ends. Germline V lookup: CDR1 SGHRS, CDR2 YFSETQ. The CDR3 here is CASSSPSASYEQYF. CDR3 sequence (DNA): TGCGCCAGCAGCAGTCCCTCAGCGAGCTACGAGCAGTACTTC.

This clonotype occurred a few times. The chain uses TRBV7-3 and TRBJ2-1, with D perhaps TRBD1 (5 bases). Germline CDR1 SGHTA, CDR2 FQGTGA. This CDR3 region has 15 residues. The ends were cut back, 5 bases at V and 2 bases at J, with 13 bases in the middle. The chain's CDR3 is CASSPDSQTYNEQFF. The CDR3 bases are TGTGCCAGCAGCCCCGACAGCCAGACCTACAATGAGCAGTTCTTC.

Points on this clonotype: Lacking the conserved final phenylalanine or tryptophan, this CDR3 likely reflects a read error. The chain couples TRBV7-2 to TRBJ1-2, with unresolved D. Between the trimmed V and J ends, which lost 4 bases and 8 bases, there was a span of 14 bases. The CDR3 loop spans 13 amino acids. In germline, CDR1 is SGHTA, CDR2 FQGNSA. The CDR3 coding sequence is TGTGCCAGCAGCTCCTACATCACAGACGGCTACACCCTC. It is translated as CASSSYITDGYTL.

This clonotype appeared a few times. The chain employs TRBV6-2 or TRBV6-3 and TRBJ1-5, with 7 bases aligning to TRBD1. In germline, CDR1 is MNHEY, CDR2 SVGEGT. Germline trimming cut 4 bases from V and 7 bases from J; bases unmatched to any gene: 4. The CDR3 consists of 13 residues. As DNA, the CDR3 is TGTGCCAGCAGTTCGGACAGGATCCAGCCCCAGCATTTT. Its protein product is CASSSDRIQPQHF.

By share of the sample, this clonotype is medium-sized. The rearrangement joins TRBV20-1 to TRBJ2-3; TRBD2 aligns across 9 bases. There are 15 residues in the CDR3. Germline V gene sequence: CDR1 DFQATT, CDR2 SNEGSKA (reference sequence). Germline trimming cut 6 bases from V and 4 bases from J; bases unmatched to any gene: 11. The CDR3 DNA reads as TGCAGTGCGGTCGTGGCGGGAGGGGGATCAGATACGCAGTATTTT. Protein product: CSAVVAGGGSDTQYF.

There are a few counts of this clonotype. The chain recombines TRBV3-1 with TRBJ2-4; D remains unclear. The length of the CDR3 is 13 residues. Per germline, CDR1 LGHDT and CDR2 YNNKEL (reference sequence). Between the trimmed V and J ends, which lost 2 bases and 13 bases, there was a span of 15 bases. CDR3 region: CASSQRGPHTQYF. CDR3 in DNA: TGTGCCAGCAGCCAACGCGGACCCCACACCCAGTACTTC.

This clonotype was detected only a few times. CDR3 loop: CASSLGQDGYTF. The DNA of the CDR3 is TGTGCCAGCAGCTTGGGGCAGGATGGCTACACCTTC. The V gene is TRBV5-6, the J gene TRBJ1-2; D remains unclear. The ends were cut back, 0 bases at V and 6 bases at J, with 6 bases in the middle. This CDR3 has 12 residues. Per the germline V gene, CDR1 is SGHDT and CDR2 is YYEEEE.